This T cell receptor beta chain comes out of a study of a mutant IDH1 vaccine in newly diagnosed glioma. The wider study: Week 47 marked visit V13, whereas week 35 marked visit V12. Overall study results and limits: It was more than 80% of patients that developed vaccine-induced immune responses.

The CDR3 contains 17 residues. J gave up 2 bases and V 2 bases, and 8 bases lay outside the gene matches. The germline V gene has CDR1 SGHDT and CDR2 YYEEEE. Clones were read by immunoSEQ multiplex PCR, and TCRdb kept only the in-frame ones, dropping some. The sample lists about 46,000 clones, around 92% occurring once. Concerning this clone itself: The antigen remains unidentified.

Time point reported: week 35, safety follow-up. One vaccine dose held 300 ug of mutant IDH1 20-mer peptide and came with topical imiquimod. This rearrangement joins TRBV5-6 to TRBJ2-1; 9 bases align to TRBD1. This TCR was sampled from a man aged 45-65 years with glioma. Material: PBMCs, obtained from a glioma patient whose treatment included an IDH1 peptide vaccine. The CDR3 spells CASSLGGDRGAYNEQFF. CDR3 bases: TGTGCCAGCAGCTTAGGCGGAGACAGGGGGGCCTACAATGAGCAGTTCTTC.